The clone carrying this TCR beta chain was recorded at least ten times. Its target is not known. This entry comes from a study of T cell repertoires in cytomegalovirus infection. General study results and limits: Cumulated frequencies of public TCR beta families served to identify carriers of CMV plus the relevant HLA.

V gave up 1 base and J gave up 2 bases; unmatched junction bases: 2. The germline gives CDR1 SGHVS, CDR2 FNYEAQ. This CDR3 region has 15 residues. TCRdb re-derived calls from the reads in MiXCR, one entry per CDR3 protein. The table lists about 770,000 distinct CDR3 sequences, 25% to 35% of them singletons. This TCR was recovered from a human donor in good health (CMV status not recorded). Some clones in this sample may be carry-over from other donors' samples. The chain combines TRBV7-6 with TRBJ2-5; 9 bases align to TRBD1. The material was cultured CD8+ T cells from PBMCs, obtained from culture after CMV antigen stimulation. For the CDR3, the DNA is TGTGCCAGCAGCTTAGAGACAGGGGGACAAGAGACCCAGTACTTC. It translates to CASSLETGGQETQYF.